The 11 T cell receptor beta chains listed next were all sequenced from one sample in a study of immune cell composition in non-small cell lung cancer (dated by TCRdb to the late 2010s). The library came from the immunoSEQ multiplex PCR assay. TCRdb limited this immuneACCESS table to in-frame rearrangements with V and J called. A share of clones is missing; checked studies link under half to unresolved V genes, and the rest is unexplained. This sample comprises more than 2,500 clones, about 81% of them detected only once. Clones ranked in the top ten supply about 11% of the sample. This sample was shared with a second study, whose subject was CD4 T cells in lung cancer.

What was sequenced was lung tumor tissue. The receptors come from a human donor with non-small cell lung cancer.

The CDR3 DNA follows: TGTGCCAGCAGCTTAGAAACTAGCGGGGTGGAGGCCCAGTACTTC. It is translated as CASSLETSGVEAQYF. The rearrangement uses TRBV11-2 and TRBJ2-5; TRBD2 agrees at 10 bases. The germline V gene encodes CDR1 SGHAT and CDR2 FQNNGV. The CDR3 covers 15 residues. The V segment lost 0 bases and the J segment 9 bases; nucleotides outside the gene matches: 7.

This chain connects TRBV12-5 to TRBJ1-2, with 8 bases lining up with TRBD1. Germline V gene sequence: CDR1 LGHNT, CDR2 FRNRAP. After removal of 2 bases from V and 2 bases from J, the junction contained 10 bases not matched to a gene. The CDR3 is 17 amino acids. CDR3 sequence reads: CASGLYLGQGVNYGYTF. The CDR3 DNA follows: TGTGCTAGTGGTTTGTATCTTGGACAGGGTGTAAACTATGGCTACACCTTC.

The V and J genes are TRBV6-6 and TRBJ2-3; weak D call: TRBD2 (5 bases). V shed 6 bases and J shed 4 bases, with 17 bases lying between them. CDR3 size: 15 residues. CDR1 and CDR2 (germline): MNHNY, SVGAGI (reference sequence). The CDR3 region is CASRGANRLADTQYF. CDR3 nucleotide sequence: TGTGCCAGCAGGGGAGCTAATAGGTTGGCAGATACGCAGTATTTT.

The J gene is TRBJ1-1, the V gene TRBV6-1, with 7 bases lining up with TRBD1. CDR1 is MNHNS and CDR2 is SASEGT in the germline V gene. CDR3 length equals 14 residues. V shed 6 bases, J shed 7 bases, and the junction held 11 bases outside the gene matches. This CDR3 reads CASSRSGQALEAFF. CDR3 in DNA: TGTGCCAGCAGCCGATCAGGACAGGCCCTTGAAGCTTTCTTT.

The V call is TRBV19, the J call TRBJ1-2; 8 bases match TRBD1. V gave up 1 base and J gave up 8 bases; unmatched junction bases: 3. Germline assignment: CDR1 LNHDA and CDR2 SQIVND (reference sequence). The CDR3 is 13 amino acids. CDR3 residues: CASSIGTGYGYTF. The CDR3 DNA is TGTGCCAGTAGTATAGGGACAGGGTACGGCTACACCTTC.

Concerning this clone: The junction shows a germline mismatch at one end, possibly a read error. This rearrangement joins TRBV6-1 to TRBJ1-6; 8 nucleotides match TRBD1. The CDR3 sequence is 14 residues long. Germline lookup yields CDR1 MNHNS and CDR2 SASEGT. The CDR3 DNA is TGTGCGAGCAGTCGAGGACAGGGTAACTCACCCCTCCACTTT. Its protein is CASSRGQGNSPLHF.

The genes are TRBV27 and TRBJ2-5; TRBD2 agrees at 12 bases. The germline V gene has CDR1 MNHEY and CDR2 SMNVEV (reference sequence). V trimming: 5 bases; J trimming: 5 bases; junction bases outside the gene matches: 3. CDR3 length: 14 residues. The CDR3 DNA reads as TGTGCCAGCAGTGCCCTAGCGGGAGGGGAGACCCAGTACTTC. This translates into CASSALAGGETQYF.

The chain joins TRBV15 to TRBJ1-1; 7 bases fit TRBD1. CDR1 and CDR2 from the germline V gene are LNHNV and YYDKDF (reference sequence). V shed 2 bases and J 5 bases; nucleotides not matched to a gene: 2. This CDR3 spans 13 amino acids. DNA for the CDR3: TGTGCCACCAGCAGACAGACAGGGACTGAAGCTTTCTTT. Its translation is CATSRQTGTEAFF.

The chain joins TRBV25-1 to TRBJ2-3; 10 nucleotides align to TRBD2. With V trimmed by 5 bases and J by 1 base, 3 bases remained unmatched. Germline assignment: CDR1 MGHDK and CDR2 SYGVNS. This CDR3 contains 15 residues. CDR3 loop: CASSPAGGGTDTQYF. In DNA form, the CDR3 reads TGTGCCAGCAGTCCAGCGGGGGGGGGCACAGATACGCAGTATTTT.

The chain couples TRBV9 to TRBJ2-3; D not certain. In germline, CDR1 is SGDLS, CDR2 YYNGEE. The CDR3 is 14 residues long. Trimming cost V 0 bases and J 1 base, with 6 bases left between them. CDR3 DNA sequence: TGTGCCAGCAGCGTAGGCCAGGGCACAGATACGCAGTATTTT. Protein: CASSVGQGTDTQYF.

The rearrangement links TRBV2 to TRBJ2-5; 7 bases agree with TRBD1. Germline V lookup: CDR1 SNHLY, CDR2 FYNNEI. Germline trimming cut 7 bases from V and 5 bases from J; bases unmatched to any gene: 13. The length of the CDR3 is 15 residues. The CDR3 bases are TGTGCCAGCACTGCTTGGGCAGGGGGTCGGGAGACCCAGTACTTC. Protein sequence: CASTAWAGGRETQYF.